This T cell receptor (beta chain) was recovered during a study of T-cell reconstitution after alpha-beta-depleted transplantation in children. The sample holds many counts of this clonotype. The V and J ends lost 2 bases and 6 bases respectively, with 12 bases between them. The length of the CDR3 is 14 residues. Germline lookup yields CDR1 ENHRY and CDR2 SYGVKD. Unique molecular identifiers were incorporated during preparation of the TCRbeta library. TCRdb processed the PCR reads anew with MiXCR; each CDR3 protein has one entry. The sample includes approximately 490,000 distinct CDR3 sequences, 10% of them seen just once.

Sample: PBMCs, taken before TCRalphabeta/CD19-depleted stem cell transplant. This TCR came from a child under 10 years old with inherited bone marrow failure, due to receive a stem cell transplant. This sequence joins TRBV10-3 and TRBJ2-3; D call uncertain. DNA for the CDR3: TGTGCCATCAGTGAGGCTGACTCAACTGATACGCAGTATTTT. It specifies CAISEADSTDTQYF.